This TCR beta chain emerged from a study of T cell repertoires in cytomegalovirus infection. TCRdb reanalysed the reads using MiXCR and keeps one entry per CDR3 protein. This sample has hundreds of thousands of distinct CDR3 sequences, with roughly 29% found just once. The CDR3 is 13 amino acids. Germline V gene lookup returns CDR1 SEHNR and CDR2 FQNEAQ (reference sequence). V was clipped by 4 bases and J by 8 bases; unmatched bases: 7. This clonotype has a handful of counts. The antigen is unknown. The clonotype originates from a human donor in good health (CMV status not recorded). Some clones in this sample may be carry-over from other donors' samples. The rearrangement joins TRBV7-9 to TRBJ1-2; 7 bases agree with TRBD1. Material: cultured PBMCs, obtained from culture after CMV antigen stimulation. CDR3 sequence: CASSSAQGRGYTF. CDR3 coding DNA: TGTGCCAGCAGCTCGGCACAGGGGCGCGGCTACACCTTC.